The present entry profiles one TCR beta chain with its context. The antigen is unknown. The CDR3 is 14 residues long. Germline loops: CDR1 SGHRS, CDR2 YFSETQ. The V end lost 2 bases, the J end lost 3 bases, and 11 bases lay between the germline ends. This entry belongs to a study of post-analysis software for immune sequencing data. Overall study findings and caveats: Included in a set of roughly five TRBV segments more frequent in patients than controls were TRBV5-6, TRBV5-1 and TRBV20-1. In multiple sclerosis, normalized Chao1 diversity was significantly below that of controls.

Every TCR beta cDNA library bore unique molecular identifiers. Using its own MiXCR run on the PCR reads, TCRdb lists one record per CDR3 protein. Here the sample spans 750,000 to 950,000 distinct CDR3 sequences, roughly 58% being singletons. The chain employs TRBV5-1 and TRBJ2-5, with TRBD2 as a possible D gene (6 bases). This TCR was sampled from a girl aged 5 to 17 with multiple sclerosis. Sequenced: blood. In DNA, the CDR3 is TGCGCCAGCAGCTTAAGGGACTCCAAAGAGACCCAGTACTTC. Translated, it gives CASSLRDSKETQYF.